What follows are 26 T cell receptor beta chains derived from one specimen sequenced in a study of CD8 T cells in ankylosing spondylitis. Study-wide findings and caveats: Made up of roughly 8 highly homologous variants, a TCR beta motif appeared characteristic of ankylosing spondylitis blood.

The antigens these receptors bind are not known. TCRdb re-called the 5' RACE reads through MiXCR, storing one row per CDR3 protein. Here the sample spans about 800,000 distinct CDR3 sequences, over 9.5% being singletons. The sequenced sample consisted of blood, either unsorted or a sorted T cell fraction (not recorded which). The receptor set was obtained from a male donor with ankylosing spondylitis.

This clonotype was seen repeatedly, ten times or more. The chain links TRBV15 to TRBJ2-7, with D maybe TRBD1 (5 bases). Trimming took off 0 bases at V and 4 bases at J, with 13 bases between the two ends. Germline loops: CDR1 LNHNV, CDR2 YYDKDF (reference sequence). The CDR3 is 15 residues long. For the CDR3, the DNA is TGTGCCACCAGCAGAGATCGGTGGCAGGGTTACGAGCAGTACTTC. It encodes CATSRDRWQGYEQYF.

This clonotype occurred a few times. The chain is built from TRBV4-1 and TRBJ2-5; 8 nucleotides line up with TRBD1. Losses at the gene ends were 2 bases for V and 7 bases for J; bases not matched to a gene: 9. Germline CDR1 MGHRA, CDR2 YSYEKL. CDR3 length equals 15 residues. The CDR3 is CASSQTGTGASTQYF. CDR3 coding DNA: TGCGCCAGCAGCCAAACCGGGACAGGAGCTTCGACCCAGTACTTC.

The V and J genes are TRBV14 and TRBJ1-1, with D perhaps TRBD1 (5 bases). The V and J ends lost 4 bases and 4 bases respectively, with 16 bases between them. Germline-derived CDR1 and CDR2 are SGHDN and FVKESK. This CDR3 spans 15 amino acids. As DNA, the CDR3 is TGTGCCAGCAGCCTAGTGCTAGGGGCCATCACTGAAGCTTTCTTT. This sequence encodes CASSLVLGAITEAFF. The variable domain in full, with the rest retrieved from reference TRBV14 and TRBJ1-1, is EAGVTQFPSHSVIEKGQTVTLRCDPISGHDNLYWYRRVMGKEIKFLLHFVKESKQDESGMPNNRFLAERTGGTYSTLKVQPAELEDSGVYFCASSLVLGAITEAFFGQGTRLTVV.

This clonotype came up many times. The chain uses TRBV4-3 and TRBJ2-3, with TRBD2 identical over 13 bases. The ends lost 4 bases at V and 0 bases at J; junction bases unmatched: 10. Germline CDR1 and CDR2: LGHNA and YSLEER. The CDR3 has 19 residues. DNA for the CDR3: TGCGCCAGCAGCCCCGGACTAGCGGGAGACGTGTTGAGCACAGATACGCAGTATTTT. Amino acids: CASSPGLAGDVLSTDTQYF.

The V call is TRBV20-1, the J call TRBJ2-3; D is ambiguous. The CDR3 length is 11 residues. V was trimmed by 7 bases and J by 8 bases, leaving 13 bases between them. Per the germline V gene, CDR1 is DFQATT and CDR2 is SNEGSKA (reference sequence). CDR3 nucleotides: TGCAGTGGGAGTAGCACCTTTACGCAGTATTTT. It codes for CSGSSTFTQYF.

The rearrangement links TRBV9 to TRBJ1-4, with D uncertain. The germline V gene has CDR1 SGDLS and CDR2 YYNGEE. V was shortened by 1 base and J by 0 bases, with 7 bases between the two germline ends. This CDR3 is built from 15 residues. The CDR3 reads CASSVRAATNEKLFF. The CDR3 nucleotides are TGTGCCAGCAGCGTACGGGCGGCAACTAATGAAAAACTGTTTTTT.

This clonotype showed up just a few times. The chain combines TRBV6-5 with TRBJ1-3; D may be TRBD1 (5 bases). V gave up 2 bases and J gave up 7 bases, with 18 bases separating them. The germline CDR1 and CDR2 sequences are MNHEY and SVGAGI. The CDR3 has 16 residues. DNA of the CDR3: TGTGCCAGCAGTTACGACCGGGGGAGTATAAGGAACACCATATATTTT. It encodes CASSYDRGSIRNTIYF.

This clonotype came up a few times. V is TRBV15 and J is TRBJ2-7; D call uncertain. V lost 6 bases to trimming and J lost 0 bases, with 15 bases between them. Looked up from germline, CDR1 is LNHNV and CDR2 is YYDKDF (reference sequence). This CDR3 comprises 15 residues. The CDR3 protein is CATSRLRGFSYEQYF. The CDR3 nucleotides are TGTGCCACCAGTCGATTGAGAGGATTCTCCTACGAGCAGTACTTC.

The sample holds a few counts of this clonotype. The chain has TRBV10-3 and TRBJ1-1, with D hard to call. Between the trimmed V and J ends, which lost 2 bases and 6 bases, there was a span of 4 bases. The CDR3 extends over 11 amino acids. Germline CDR1 ENHRY, CDR2 SYGVKD. In DNA, the CDR3 is TGTGCCATCAGTGAGACTGCTGAAGCTTTCTTT. Protein product: CAISETAEAFF.

Only a few counts were recorded for this clonotype. This chain uses TRBV27 with TRBJ1-4; D gene uncertain. V lost 2 bases and J 2 bases, leaving 3 bases between the germline ends. The CDR3 spans 13 residues. The germline V gene has CDR1 MNHEY and CDR2 SMNVEV (reference sequence). CDR3 region: CASSLRTNEKLFF. The CDR3 DNA follows: TGTGCCAGCAGTTTACGCACTAATGAAAAACTGTTTTTT. The complete variable domain, with remaining parts taken from reference TRBV27 and TRBJ1-4, reads EAQVTQNPRYLITVTGKKLTVTCSQNMNHEYMSWYRQDPGLGLRQIYYSMNVEVTDKGDVPEGYKVSRKEKRNFPLILESPSPNQTSLYFCASSLRTNEKLFFGSGTQLSVL.

The table lists this clonotype with many counts. The chain couples TRBV6-4 to TRBJ2-3, with 9 bases identical to TRBD2. Germline loops: CDR1 MRHNA, CDR2 SNTAGT. Losses at the gene ends were 0 bases for V and 4 bases for J; bases not matched to a gene: 2. The CDR3 spans 15 residues. This CDR3 is CASSDSSGGADTQYF. As DNA, the CDR3 is TGTGCCAGCAGTGACTCTAGCGGGGGCGCAGATACGCAGTATTTT.

CDR3 nucleotides: TGCGCCAGCAGCGGTGGTGCTAGCGGGAGTCACCTAGATACGCAGTATTTT. Translation gives CASSGGASGSHLDTQYF. The chain recombines TRBV5-1 with TRBJ2-3, with TRBD2 identical over 10 bases. With V trimmed by 4 bases and J by 5 bases, 13 bases remained unmatched. From germline, CDR1 is SGHRS and CDR2 YFSETQ. The CDR3 totals 17 residues.

This clonotype was counted at least ten times. This chain links TRBV18 with TRBJ2-6, with D unresolved. Germline assignment: CDR1 KGHSH and CDR2 LQKENI. This CDR3 is built from 15 residues. The V and J ends lost 2 bases and 0 bases respectively, with 5 bases between them. As DNA, the CDR3 is TGTGCCAGCTCACCAGCGAGCTCTGGGGCCAACGTCCTGACTTTC. Its translation: CASSPASSGANVLTF.

The chain uses TRBV29-1 and TRBJ1-2; 7 bases fit TRBD1. The CDR3 is 12 residues long. Losses at the gene ends were 4 bases for V and 8 bases for J; bases not matched to a gene: 7. Germline V gene sequence: CDR1 SQVTM, CDR2 ANQGSEA. CDR3 coding DNA: TGCAGCGTTGGAGGGGGCATTACCGGCTACACCTTC. Protein sequence: CSVGGGITGYTF.

This clonotype was seen only a few times. V is TRBV12-3 or TRBV12-4 and J is TRBJ2-7; no firm D call. V shed 3 bases and J shed 0 bases, with 12 bases lying between them. The CDR3 runs 15 residues. CDR3: CASSLYHSTSYEQYF. In DNA, the CDR3 is TGTGCCAGCAGTTTGTACCACTCTACCTCCTACGAGCAGTACTTC.

This clonotype showed up just a few times. The rearrangement joins TRBV5-5 to TRBJ1-1; D is undetermined. Trimming removed 0 bases at V and 11 bases at J, with 8 bases between. CDR3 length: 11 amino acids. Germline V gives CDR1 SGHKS, CDR2 YYEKEE (reference sequence). CDR3 residues: CASSLAGRAFF. CDR3 DNA sequence: TGTGCCAGCAGCTTGGCGGGTCGCGCTTTCTTT.

This clonotype was seen a handful of times. This chain links TRBV6-1 with TRBJ2-3; D not resolved. CDR1 is MNHNS and CDR2 is SASEGT in the germline V gene. V was shortened by 7 bases and J by 8 bases, with 16 bases between the two germline ends. This CDR3 has 13 amino acids. The CDR3 reads CASTALASGTQYF. CDR3 DNA: TGTGCCAGCACCGCACTGGCATCAGGTACGCAGTATTTT.

This rearrangement joins TRBV20-1 to TRBJ1-5, with TRBD1 matching over 8 bases. With 6 bases clipped from V and 6 bases from J, the junction kept 7 bases outside the gene matches. From germline, CDR1 is DFQATT and CDR2 SNEGSKA (reference sequence). The CDR3 runs to 13 residues. CDR3 sequence: CSARGPPTQPQHF. The CDR3, as DNA: TGCAGTGCCAGGGGGCCTCCAACTCAGCCCCAGCATTTT.

V gene TRBV12-3 or TRBV12-4 combines with J gene TRBJ2-3, with 12 nucleotides matching TRBD2. V shed 1 base and J 10 bases; nucleotides not matched to a gene: 3. The CDR3 has 14 residues. DNA of the CDR3: TGTGCCAGCAGTTTAGGACTAGCGGGAGTGGCGCAGTATTTT. Translating gives CASSLGLAGVAQYF.

This clonotype was seen at least ten times. The chain recombines TRBV20-1 with TRBJ2-7; D is perhaps TRBD1 (5 bases). The ends were cut back, 6 bases at V and 1 base at J, with 13 bases in the middle. Germline values: CDR1 DFQATT, CDR2 SNEGSKA (reference sequence). The CDR3 contains 13 residues. The CDR3 DNA follows: TGCAGTGCCCTCCGCCGACAGTCCTACGAGCAGTACTTC. Its protein is CSALRRQSYEQYF.

This clonotype was observed many times. CDR3 region: CASSLGSGELFF. The CDR3 coding sequence is TGCGCCAGCAGCTTGGGTAGCGGGGAGCTGTTTTTT. The V gene is TRBV5-1, the J gene TRBJ2-2; no clear D. The germline V and J ends were trimmed by 0 bases and 7 bases, with 4 bases remaining between them. The CDR3 runs 12 residues. Germline V gives CDR1 SGHRS, CDR2 YFSETQ.

This clonotype was observed a few times. The chain links TRBV28 to TRBJ2-7, with D perhaps TRBD1 or TRBD2 (6 bases each). In germline, CDR1 is MDHEN, CDR2 SYDVKM. V was clipped by 5 bases and J by 2 bases, with 16 bases between them. The CDR3 has 15 amino acids. CDR3 coding DNA: TGTGCCAGCAGTGCTCCGGGGGCTAGCCCCTACGAGCAGTACTTC. Its translation is CASSAPGASPYEQYF.

The chain combines TRBV20-1 with TRBJ1-1; possibly TRBD1 for D (5 bases). Trimming shortened V by 3 bases and J by 1 base, and 9 bases separated the two germline ends. The CDR3 is 13 amino acids. Germline CDR1 DFQATT, CDR2 SNEGSKA (reference sequence). CDR3 region: CSASPRGNTEAFF. The DNA of the CDR3 is TGCAGTGCTAGCCCGAGGGGGAACACTGAAGCTTTCTTT.

This chain uses TRBV4-1 with TRBJ2-7, with 9 bases matching TRBD2. J lost 5 bases, V lost 8 bases, and 10 bases had no gene match. The germline gives CDR1 MGHRA, CDR2 YSYEKL. The CDR3 is 14 amino acids. The chain's CDR3 is CASGIAGVPNEQYF. The DNA for the CDR3 is TGCGCCAGCGGGATAGCGGGAGTCCCCAACGAGCAGTACTTC.

The rearrangement joins TRBV12-3 or TRBV12-4 to TRBJ2-3; D tentatively fits TRBD1 or TRBD2 (5 bases each). Trimming shortened V by 5 bases and J by 6 bases, and 18 bases separated the two germline ends. The CDR3 length is 15 residues. The CDR3 sequence is CASSRVGVGWDTQYF. The CDR3 coding sequence is TGTGCCAGCAGTCGGGTGGGGGTGGGCTGGGATACGCAGTATTTT.

The chain employs TRBV7-9 and TRBJ2-7; no firm D call. Germline values: CDR1 SEHNR, CDR2 FQNEAQ (reference sequence). The CDR3 is 13 amino acids. Between the trimmed V and J ends, which lost 1 base and 5 bases, there was a span of 9 bases. CDR3 nucleotides: TGTGCCAGCAGCTTAGTAAAGGGTGACGAGCAGTACTTC. This codes for CASSLVKGDEQYF.